A single T cell receptor (beta chain) is shown here with its context. Its matching antigen is unknown. This sample is part of a study of radiation and T cells in renal cell carcinoma. Study in general: Nephrectomy followed 15 Gy stereotactic body radiation by 4 weeks.

Study-level results: Pretreatment tumor biopsies were lacking, so baseline clonotypes are unknown. In blood, top tumor clones expanded by 2 weeks, shrinking by 4.

The protocol was immunoSEQ multiplex PCR, while the TCRdb copy is restricted to in-frame clones and leaves out a portion. The table has 150,000 or so clones, approximately 86% seen once. With V trimmed by 0 bases and J by 7 bases, 11 bases remained unmatched. Germline loops: CDR1 GTSNPN, CDR2 SVGIG (reference sequence). The CDR3 has 15 amino acids. The time point here: blood 2 weeks post-SBRT. Documented treatment: 15 Gy SBRT to primary tumor, nephrectomy 4 weeks later. This renal cell carcinoma was of the clear cell type. The material was blood, obtained from a patient whose treatment included radiotherapy and nephrectomy. The chain recombines TRBV30 with TRBJ1-2; 7 nucleotides agree with TRBD1. The sequence was collected from a woman aged 45 to 65 with renal cell carcinoma. The CDR3 sequence: CAWSVRVTGRVGYTF. CDR3 coding DNA: TGTGCCTGGAGTGTGAGGGTGACAGGGCGTGTTGGCTACACCTTC.